A single T cell receptor (beta chain) is shown here with its context. Assay used: immunoSEQ multiplex PCR; TCRdb lists only in-frame clones, some missing. Found here are hundreds of thousands of clones, 89% of them singletons; the top ten hold around 2.5%. Stated treatment: 15 to 20 received Ad26.COV2.S at low or high dose, single or two shots; roughly five received placebo; per-sample allocation not given. Day 63 following the first vaccine or placebo injection was when the samples were taken. CDR1 and CDR2 from the germline V gene are DFQATT and SNEGSKA (reference sequence). With V trimmed by 3 bases and J by 6 bases, 11 bases remained unmatched. The CDR3 covers 15 residues. This entry belongs to a study of Ad26.COV2.S vaccination and SARS-CoV-2 variants.

This sample comprised peripheral blood, obtained in a trial of Ad26.COV2.S vaccine versus placebo. This chain joins TRBV20-1 and TRBJ2-3, with 8 bases matching TRBD2. This receptor was taken from a person aged 18 to 65 who received the Ad26.COV2.S COVID-19 vaccine or a placebo. DNA for the CDR3: TGCAGTGCTAGTTACACTAGCGGTTCCTATGATACGCAGTATTTT. Its protein is CSASYTSGSYDTQYF.